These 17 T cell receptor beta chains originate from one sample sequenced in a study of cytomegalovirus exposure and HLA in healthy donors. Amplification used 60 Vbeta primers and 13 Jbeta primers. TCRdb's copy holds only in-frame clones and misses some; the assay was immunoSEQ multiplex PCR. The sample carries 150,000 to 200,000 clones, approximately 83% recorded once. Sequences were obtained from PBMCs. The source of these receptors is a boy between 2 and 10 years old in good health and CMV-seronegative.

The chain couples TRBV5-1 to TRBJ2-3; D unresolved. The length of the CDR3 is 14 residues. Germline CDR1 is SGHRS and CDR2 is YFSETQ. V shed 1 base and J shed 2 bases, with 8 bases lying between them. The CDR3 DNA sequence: TGCGCCAGCAGCTTGCGTACAGACACAGATACGCAGTATTTT. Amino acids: CASSLRTDTDTQYF.

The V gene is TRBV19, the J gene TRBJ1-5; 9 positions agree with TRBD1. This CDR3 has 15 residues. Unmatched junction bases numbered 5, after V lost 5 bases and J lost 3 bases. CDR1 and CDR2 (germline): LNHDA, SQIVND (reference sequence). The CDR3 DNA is TGTGCCAGTAGTTGGGGGGACAGGGTCAATCAGCCCCAGCATTTT. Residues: CASSWGDRVNQPQHF.

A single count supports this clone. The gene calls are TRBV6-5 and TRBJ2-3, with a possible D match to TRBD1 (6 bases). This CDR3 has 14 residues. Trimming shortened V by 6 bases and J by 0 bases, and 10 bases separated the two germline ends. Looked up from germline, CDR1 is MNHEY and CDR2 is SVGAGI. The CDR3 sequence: CASSDRTSTDTQYF. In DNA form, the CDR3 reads TGTGCCAGCAGCGACAGGACTAGCACAGATACGCAGTATTTT.

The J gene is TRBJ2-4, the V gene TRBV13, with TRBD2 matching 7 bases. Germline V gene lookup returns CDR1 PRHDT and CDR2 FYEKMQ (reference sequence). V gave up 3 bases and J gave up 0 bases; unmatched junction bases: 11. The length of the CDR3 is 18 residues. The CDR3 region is CASSFRTSPALAKNIQYF. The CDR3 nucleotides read TGTGCCAGCAGCTTCCGGACTAGTCCGGCTCTAGCCAAAAACATTCAGTACTTC.

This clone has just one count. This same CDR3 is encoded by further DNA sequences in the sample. CDR3 coding DNA: TGTGCCAGCAGAAAAGACAGGGGTGGCACCGGGGAGCTGTTTTTT. Protein: CASRKDRGGTGELFF. The J gene is TRBJ2-2, the V gene TRBV6-5, with 8 bases aligning to TRBD1. The V and J ends lost 6 bases and 4 bases, in that order; junction bases with no gene match: 7. The CDR3 consists of 15 residues. The germline V gene has CDR1 MNHEY and CDR2 SVGAGI.

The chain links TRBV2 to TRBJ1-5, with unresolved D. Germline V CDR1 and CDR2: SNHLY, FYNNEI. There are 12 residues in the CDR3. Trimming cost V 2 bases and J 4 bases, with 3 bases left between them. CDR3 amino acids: CASSEINQPQHF. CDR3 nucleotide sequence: TGTGCCAGCAGTGAAATAAATCAGCCCCAGCATTTT.

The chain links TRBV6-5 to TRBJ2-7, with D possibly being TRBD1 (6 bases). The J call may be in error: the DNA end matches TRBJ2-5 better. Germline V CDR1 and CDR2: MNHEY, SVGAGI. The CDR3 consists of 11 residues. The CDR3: CASQGQETQYF. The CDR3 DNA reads TGTGCCAGCCAGGGGCAAGAGACCCAGTACTTC.

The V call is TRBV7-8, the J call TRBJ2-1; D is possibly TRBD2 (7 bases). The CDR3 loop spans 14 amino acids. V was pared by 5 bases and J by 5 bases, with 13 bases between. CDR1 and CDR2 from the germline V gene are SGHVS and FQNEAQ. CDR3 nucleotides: TGTGCCAGCAGCACACAGGGAGGGGACAATGAGCAGTTCTTC. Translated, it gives CASSTQGGDNEQFF.

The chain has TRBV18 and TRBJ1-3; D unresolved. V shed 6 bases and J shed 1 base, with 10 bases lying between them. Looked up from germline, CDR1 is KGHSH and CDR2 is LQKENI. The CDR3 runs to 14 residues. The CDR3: CASSPGRSGNTIYF. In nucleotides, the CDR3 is TGTGCCAGCTCTCCTGGGAGGTCTGGAAACACCATATATTTT.

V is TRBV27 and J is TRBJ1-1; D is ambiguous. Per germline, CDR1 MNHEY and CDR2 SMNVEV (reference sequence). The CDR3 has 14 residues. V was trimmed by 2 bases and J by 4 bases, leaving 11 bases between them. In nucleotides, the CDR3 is TGTGCCAGCAGTTTACTTGGAGGGAGCACTGAAGCTTTCTTT. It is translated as CASSLLGGSTEAFF.

The CDR3 loop reads CAWSVGRGANTEAFF. CDR3 in DNA: TGTGCCTGGAGCGTAGGACGGGGGGCGAACACTGAAGCTTTCTTT. The chain combines TRBV30 with TRBJ1-1; possibly TRBD1 for D (6 bases). Trimming left V 3 bases short and J 1 base short, with 15 bases between. Germline-derived CDR1 and CDR2 are GTSNPN and SVGIG (reference sequence). This CDR3 has 15 amino acids.

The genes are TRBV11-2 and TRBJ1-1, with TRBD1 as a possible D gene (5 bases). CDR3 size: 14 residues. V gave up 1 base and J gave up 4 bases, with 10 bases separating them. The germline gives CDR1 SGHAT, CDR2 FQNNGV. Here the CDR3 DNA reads TGTGCCAGCAGCTTAGCGGCCGGGGGCACTGAAGCTTTCTTT. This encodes CASSLAAGGTEAFF.

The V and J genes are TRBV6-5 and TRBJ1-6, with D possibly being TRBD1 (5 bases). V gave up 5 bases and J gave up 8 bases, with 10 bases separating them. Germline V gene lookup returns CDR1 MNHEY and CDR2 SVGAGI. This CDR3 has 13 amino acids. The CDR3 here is CASSPGGDSPLHF. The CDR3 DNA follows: TGTGCCAGCAGTCCCGGGGGAGATTCACCCCTCCACTTT.

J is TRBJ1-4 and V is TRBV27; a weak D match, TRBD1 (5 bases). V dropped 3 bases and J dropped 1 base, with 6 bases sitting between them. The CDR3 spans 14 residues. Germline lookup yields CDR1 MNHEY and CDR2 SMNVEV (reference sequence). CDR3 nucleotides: TGTGCCAGCAGTTTCGACAGAACTAATGAAAAACTGTTTTTT. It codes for CASSFDRTNEKLFF.

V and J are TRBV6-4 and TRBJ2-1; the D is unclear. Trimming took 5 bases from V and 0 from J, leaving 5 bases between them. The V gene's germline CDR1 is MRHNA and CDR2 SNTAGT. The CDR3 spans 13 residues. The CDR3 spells CASSTTSYNEQFF. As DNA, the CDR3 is TGTGCCAGCAGTACAACCTCCTACAATGAGCAGTTCTTC.

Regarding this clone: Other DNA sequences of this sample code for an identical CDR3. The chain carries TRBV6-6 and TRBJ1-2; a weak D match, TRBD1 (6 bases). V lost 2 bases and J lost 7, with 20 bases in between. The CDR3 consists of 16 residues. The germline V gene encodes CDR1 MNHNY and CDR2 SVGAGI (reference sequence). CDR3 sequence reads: CASSYLKRSGDGGYTF. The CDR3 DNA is TGTGCCAGCAGTTACCTTAAGCGCTCAGGGGATGGTGGCTACACCTTC.

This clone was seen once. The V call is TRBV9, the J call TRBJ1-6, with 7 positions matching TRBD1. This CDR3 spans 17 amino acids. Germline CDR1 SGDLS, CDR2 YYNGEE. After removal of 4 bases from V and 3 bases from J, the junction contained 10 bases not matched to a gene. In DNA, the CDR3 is TGTGCCAGCAGCCCCAGCGGGGGGGACAGCTATAATTCACCCCTCCACTTT. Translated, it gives CASSPSGGDSYNSPLHF.